The T cell receptor beta chain under discussion was sequenced for a study of somatic mutations in cytotoxic T cells in rheumatoid arthritis. TCRdb's copy holds only in-frame clones and misses some; the assay was immunoSEQ multiplex PCR. The table has just over 30,000 clones, around four fifths seen once. V was cut by 7 bases and J by 2 bases, with 12 bases left in between. The germline CDR1 and CDR2 sequences are GTSNPN and SVGIG (reference sequence). The CDR3 runs 12 residues. In the case of this clone: The antigen remains unidentified.

Study outcomes and limitations: The top CD8+ clone topped 20% of CD8+ cells in about an eighth of the roughly 65 patients.

This sequence originates from an adult with rheumatoid arthritis. The sequenced material came from CD8+ T cells sorted from blood. V is TRBV30 and J is TRBJ2-7; D is possibly TRBD1 (6 bases). The CDR3 here is CALQGAAYEQYF. CDR3 DNA: TGTGCCTTACAGGGTGCGGCCTACGAGCAGTACTTC. Full variable domain (rest looked up from reference TRBV30 and TRBJ2-7): SQTIHQWPATLVQPVGSPLSLECTVEGTSNPNLYWYRQAAGRGLQLLFYSVGIGQISSEVPQNLSASRPQDRQFILSSKKLLLSDSGFYLCALQGAAYEQYFGPGTRLTVT.